These T cell receptor beta chains were read from a single sample in a study of spatial heterogeneity in lung cancer. TCRdb called the 5' RACE reads again in MiXCR, with one record for every CDR3 protein. The sample holds 6,500 or so distinct CDR3 sequences, 6.5% to 7.5% seen once. The starting material was PBMCs, obtained at surgery. Receptors originate from a male donor with early-stage non-small cell lung cancer. Both conserved end residues are part of each CDR3. The D gene is left open where the match is weak. A clone size is listed for some rows: how often the clone was seen (once, few, many), or a class if it is expanded.

j_gene,v_gene,d_gene,abundance,CDR3aa,CDR3nt
TRBJ1-1,TRBV12-5,-,many,CASGLAMGGSTEAFF,TGTGCTAGTGGTTTGGCGATGGGAGGGAGCACTGAAGCTTTCTTT
TRBJ2-3,TRBV9,TRBD2,-,CASSPRGGQADTQYF,TGTGCCAGCAGCCCACGGGGGGGCCAGGCAGATACGCAGTATTTT
TRBJ2-6,TRBV3-1,-,medium-sized,CAVSRDTSRSGANVLTF,TGTGCCGTATCCCGGGACACGTCCCGATCTGGGGCCAACGTCCTGACTTTC
TRBJ2-3,TRBV10-3,TRBD1,many,CAISEGQGQYF,TGTGCCATCAGTGAGGGACAGGGGCAGTATTTT
TRBJ1-6,TRBV5-1,-,-,CASSLAQGDSPLHF,TGCGCCAGCAGCTTGGCTCAGGGTGATTCACCCCTCCACTTT
TRBJ2-7,TRBV6-1,-,few,CASRSSGTYEQYF,TGTGCCAGCAGGTCGAGCGGAACCTACGAGCAGTACTTC
TRBJ2-3,TRBV20-1,-,-,CSAMWWDTQYF,TGCAGTGCTATGTGGTGGGATACGCAGTATTTT
TRBJ1-2,TRBV28,TRBD1,many,CASSLSNDRDGYTF,TGTGCCAGCAGTTTAAGCAATGACAGGGATGGCTACACCTTC
TRBJ2-1,TRBV19,-,few,CASSHGDYNEQFF,TGTGCCAGTAGTCACGGGGATTACAATGAGCAGTTCTTC
TRBJ2-3,TRBV28,TRBD2,many,CASRLAGTSSTDTQYF,TGTGCCAGCAGGTTAGCGGGGACTTCTAGCACAGATACGCAGTATTTT
TRBJ1-2,TRBV20-1,-,many,CSAPLLPGPYPPFVRGYTF,TGCAGTGCTCCCCTTTTGCCGGGACCTTACCCCCCATTCGTGAGAGGCTACACCTTC
TRBJ1-1,TRBV29-1,-,many,CSADTGTNTEAFF,TGCAGCGCCGATACAGGGACCAACACTGAAGCTTTCTTT
TRBJ2-5,TRBV20-1,TRBD1,-,CSARIGTAKETQYF,TGCAGTGCTAGGATCGGGACAGCCAAAGAGACCCAGTACTTC
TRBJ2-1,TRBV27,-,many,CASSLAGRHLEQFF,TGTGCCAGCAGTTTGGCGGGGCGACACCTTGAGCAGTTCTTC
TRBJ2-1,TRBV11-3,-,few,CASSSPSGQFPFEQFF,TGTGCCAGCAGCTCCCCGTCGGGTCAGTTCCCTTTTGAGCAGTTCTTC
TRBJ2-5,TRBV3-1,TRBD2,many,CASSQVRGGETQYF,TGTGCCAGCAGCCAAGTCCGGGGGGGAGAGACCCAGTACTTC
TRBJ1-2,TRBV24-1,-,many,CATSQGFPYGYTF,TGTGCCACCAGCCAGGGGTTTCCATATGGCTACACCTTC
TRBJ2-3,TRBV28,-,many,CASSPFTDTQYF,TGTGCCAGCAGTCCTTTCACAGATACGCAGTATTTT
TRBJ2-3,TRBV6-6,-,few,CASSFKLGTDRQDTQYF,TGTGCCAGCAGTTTTAAGTTGGGGACCGACAGGCAAGATACGCAGTATTTT
TRBJ1-2,TRBV12-3/TRBV12-4,TRBD1,many,CASRSDRGGFSGYTF,TGTGCCAGCAGATCCGACAGGGGAGGGTTCTCTGGCTACACCTTC
TRBJ1-2,TRBV18,-,many,CASSPGSSGDYTF,TGTGCCAGCTCACCTGGTTCGTCGGGGGACTACACCTTC
TRBJ1-2,TRBV6-5,-,many,CASGYNYGYTF,TGTGCCAGCGGCTATAACTATGGCTACACCTTC
TRBJ2-5,TRBV29-1,-,once,CSATLGETQYF,TGCAGCGCTACCTTAGGAGAGACCCAGTACTTC
TRBJ2-7,TRBV13,-,many,CASSPQRGTASYEQYF,TGTGCCAGCAGCCCGCAGAGGGGGACGGCCTCCTACGAGCAGTACTTC
TRBJ2-5,TRBV3-2,-,few,CASSRPGTTNLQETQYF,TGTGCCAGCAGCCGACCCGGGACTACCAATCTTCAAGAGACCCAGTACTTC
TRBJ2-1,TRBV12-3/TRBV12-4,-,-,CASSLVGAGVDEQFF,TGTGCCAGCAGTTTAGTTGGGGCAGGAGTCGATGAGCAGTTCTTC
TRBJ2-1,TRBV25-1,TRBD1,many,CASGQGAWDEQFF,TGTGCCAGCGGACAGGGGGCATGGGATGAGCAGTTCTTC
TRBJ1-2,TRBV5-1,-,many,CASSLDSTAYGYTF,TGCGCCAGCAGCTTGGACAGCACAGCTTATGGCTACACCTTC
TRBJ2-2,TRBV24-1,TRBD1,many,CATSDSGQETGELFF,TGTGCCACCAGTGATTCGGGACAGGAAACCGGGGAGCTGTTTTTT
TRBJ2-2,TRBV28,TRBD1,many,CASSTSRQGPRRELFF,TGTGCCAGCAGTACGTCCCGACAGGGGCCCCGACGGGAGCTGTTTTTT
TRBJ2-2,TRBV18,TRBD1,few,CASSPKGTGITGELFF,TGTGCCAGCTCGCCCAAGGGGACAGGGATCACCGGGGAGCTGTTTTTT
TRBJ1-2,TRBV7-2,-,many,CASSLKRGQYGYTF,TGTGCCAGCAGCTTAAAGAGAGGGCAATATGGCTACACCTTC
TRBJ2-5,TRBV5-1,TRBD2,-,CASSPLNTGTSGQETQYF,TGCGCCAGCAGTCCACTCAACACCGGGACTAGCGGCCAAGAGACCCAGTACTTC
TRBJ2-1,TRBV20-1,-,few,CSATGTTNEQFF,TGCAGTGCAACCGGGACCACTAATGAGCAGTTCTTC
TRBJ2-3,TRBV5-6,-,many,CASSLAGDGTDTQYF,TGTGCCAGCAGCTTGGCTGGGGATGGCACAGATACGCAGTATTTT
TRBJ2-1,TRBV27,TRBD2,few,CASSPAPPTSGGKNEQFF,TGTGCCAGCAGTCCCGCACCCCCGACTAGCGGCGGAAAGAATGAGCAGTTCTTC
TRBJ1-6,TRBV9,-,many,CASSSPPSGSPLHF,TGTGCCAGCAGCTCCCCCCCGTCGGGTTCACCCCTCCACTTT
TRBJ2-2,TRBV28,-,many,CASSNGTPRGTLFF,TGTGCCAGCAGTAATGGGACGCCAAGAGGCACGCTGTTTTTT
TRBJ1-5,TRBV19,-,many,CASSLGTSNQPQHF,TGTGCCAGTAGTCTCGGGACATCTAATCAGCCCCAGCATTTT
TRBJ2-7,TRBV28,-,medium-sized,CASSLIGDEQYF,TGTGCCAGCAGTTTAATCGGAGACGAGCAGTACTTC
TRBJ2-1,TRBV5-1,-,many,CASSLREIYNEQFF,TGCGCCAGCAGCTTGCGGGAGATTTACAATGAGCAGTTCTTC
TRBJ2-3,TRBV7-8,TRBD2,medium-sized,CASSFNTGGDTQYF,TGTGCCAGCAGCTTTAATACGGGGGGAGATACGCAGTATTTT
TRBJ1-5,TRBV28,-,many,CASSQQQGLGNQPQHF,TGTGCCAGCAGCCAACAACAAGGGTTGGGCAATCAGCCCCAGCATTTT
TRBJ2-1,TRBV28,-,many,CASTGSHNEQFF,TGTGCCAGCACAGGGTCCCACAATGAGCAGTTCTTC
TRBJ2-5,TRBV28,-,many,CASSTSGRRQAETQYF,TGTGCCAGCAGTACATCGGGACGGAGACAGGCGGAGACCCAGTACTTC
TRBJ2-7,TRBV6-5,TRBD2,-,CASSPGAGANEQYF,TGTGCCAGCAGCCCGGGAGCGGGAGCAAACGAGCAGTACTTC
TRBJ1-5,TRBV27,-,many,CASSLTDPGQRDQPQHF,TGTGCCAGCAGTTTAACAGACCCCGGACAGAGGGATCAGCCCCAGCATTTT
TRBJ1-6,TRBV7-2,-,many,CASSSGYNSPLHF,TGTGCCAGCAGCTCGGGATATAATTCACCCCTCCACTTT
TRBJ2-3,TRBV7-9,-,few,CASGDYKDTDTQYF,TGTGCCAGCGGAGACTATAAAGACACAGATACGCAGTATTTT
TRBJ1-2,TRBV20-1,TRBD1,-,CSATRGQGDGYTF,TGCAGTGCTACAAGGGGACAGGGTGATGGCTACACCTTC
TRBJ2-7,TRBV7-9,TRBD2,many,CASSLGLAGGPTYEQYF,TGTGCCAGCAGCTTAGGACTAGCGGGAGGGCCTACCTACGAGCAGTACTTC
TRBJ2-1,TRBV20-1,-,many,CSPGGPGYNEQFF,TGCAGTCCCGGAGGGCCAGGTTACAATGAGCAGTTCTTC
TRBJ1-2,TRBV24-1,TRBD1,many,CATSDFDRGYGYTF,TGTGCCACCAGTGATTTTGACAGGGGCTATGGCTACACCTTC
TRBJ1-1,TRBV12-3/TRBV12-4,-,many,CAVGGVTEAFF,TGTGCCGTTGGTGGGGTAACTGAAGCTTTCTTT
TRBJ2-3,TRBV2,TRBD1,many,CASSVDRGGTDTQYF,TGTGCCAGCAGTGTGGACAGGGGCGGCACAGATACGCAGTATTTT
TRBJ2-7,TRBV5-1,TRBD1,many,CASSPLGQGANEQYF,TGCGCCAGCAGCCCCCTGGGACAGGGGGCAAACGAGCAGTACTTC